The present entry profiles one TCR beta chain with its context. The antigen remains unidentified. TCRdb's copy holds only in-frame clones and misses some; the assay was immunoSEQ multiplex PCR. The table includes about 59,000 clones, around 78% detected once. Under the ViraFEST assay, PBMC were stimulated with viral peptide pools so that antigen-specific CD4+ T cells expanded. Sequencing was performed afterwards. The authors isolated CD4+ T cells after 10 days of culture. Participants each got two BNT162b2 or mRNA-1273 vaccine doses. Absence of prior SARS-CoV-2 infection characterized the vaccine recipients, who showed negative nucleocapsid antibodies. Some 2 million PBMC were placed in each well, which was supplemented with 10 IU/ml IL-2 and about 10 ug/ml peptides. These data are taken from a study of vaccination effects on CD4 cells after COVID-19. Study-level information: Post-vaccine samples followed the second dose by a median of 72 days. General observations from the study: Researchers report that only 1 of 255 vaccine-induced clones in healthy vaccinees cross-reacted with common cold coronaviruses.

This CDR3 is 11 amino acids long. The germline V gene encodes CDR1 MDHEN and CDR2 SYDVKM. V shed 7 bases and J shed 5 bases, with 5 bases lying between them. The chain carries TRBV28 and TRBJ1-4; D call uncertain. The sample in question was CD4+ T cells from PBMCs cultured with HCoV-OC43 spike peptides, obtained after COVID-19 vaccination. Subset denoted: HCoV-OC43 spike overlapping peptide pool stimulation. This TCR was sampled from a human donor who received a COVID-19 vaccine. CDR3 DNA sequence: TGTGCCAGCATGGTGAATGAAAAACTGTTTTTT. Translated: CASMVNEKLFF. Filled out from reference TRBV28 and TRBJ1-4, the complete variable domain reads DVKVTQSSRYLVKRTGEKVFLECVQDMDHENMFWYRQDPGLGLRLIYFSYDVKMKEKGDIPEGYSVSREKKERFSLILESASTNQTSMYLCASMVNEKLFFGSGTQLSVL.